This section outlines one TCR beta chain sequence together with its context. The antigen remains undetermined. The CDR3 consists of 17 residues. Losses at the gene ends were 0 bases for V and 5 bases for J; bases not matched to a gene: 9. Germline V CDR1 and CDR2: SGHDN, FVKESK. The data are from a study of T cell repertoires in cytomegalovirus infection. Study-wide background: Newly reported HLA-C-restricted and thoroughly characterized HLA-B-restricted CMV epitopes were employed. Public TCR beta signatures provided an indication of both CMV infection and a matching HLA type.

TCRdb analysed the reads with MiXCR anew, one entry per CDR3 protein. The sample carries around 710,000 distinct CDR3 sequences, approximately 32% recorded once. Study-wide findings and caveats: The study identified carriers of CMV plus the relevant HLA from cumulative public TCR beta family frequency. Ex vivo, HLA-C-restricted CMV-specific TCR beta clonotypes prevailed over the rest of the response.

Specimen: cultured CD8+ T cells from PBMCs, collected from culture after CMV antigen stimulation. The origin of this receptor is a human donor in good health (CMV status not recorded). Some clones in this sample may be carry-over from other donors' samples. This chain joins TRBV14 and TRBJ1-1, with 10 bases lining up with TRBD1. The CDR3 region is CASSQEVGQGPLTEAFF. The CDR3 DNA reads as TGTGCCAGCAGCCAAGAGGTGGGACAGGGGCCGTTAACTGAAGCTTTCTTT.